The entry below gives a single TCR beta chain sequence along with its context. The sample originates from a study of shared clonotypes between healthy human individuals. Genomic DNA (from each subset) was split evenly across several immunoSEQ plates. The table came from immunoSEQ multiplex PCR; TCRdb's copy has only in-frame clones and leaves some out. The sample records 1,500,000 or so clones, around 95% being singletons. Germline CDR1 reads GTSNPN; CDR2 reads SVGIG (reference sequence). V lost 5 bases, J lost 4 bases, and 13 bases lay in between. This CDR3 contains 13 residues. This sequence joins TRBV30 and TRBJ2-3, with D uncertain. Material for sequencing was naive CD4+ T cells sorted from blood. Documented subset: CD45RA+ positively selected. This clonotype was obtained from a man aged 25 to 40 in good health. The CDR3 nucleotides read TGTGCCTGGCGAGTTCCCCCCTCAGATACGCAGTATTTT. This codes for CAWRVPPSDTQYF.